These 7 T cell receptor beta chains were all obtained from the same sample, sequenced in a study of cytomegalovirus exposure and HLA in healthy donors. Clones were read by immunoSEQ multiplex PCR, and TCRdb kept only the in-frame ones, dropping some. The sample has roughly 70,000 clones; just under 85% are singletons. Sequencing input: PBMCs. These TCRs come from a man aged 25-40 years in good health and CMV-seronegative.

This clone was observed a single time. The CDR3, as DNA: TGTGCCAGCAGCGTAGCTCTCGGACAGACCTACGAGCAGTACTTC. Its protein is CASSVALGQTYEQYF. The rearrangement joins TRBV9 to TRBJ2-7; TRBD1 is a possible D gene (6 bases). CDR3 size: 15 residues. Per the germline V gene, CDR1 is SGDLS and CDR2 is YYNGEE. V gave up 0 bases and J gave up 2 bases, with 12 bases separating them.

This chain links TRBV4-3 with TRBJ2-5; D not resolved. Germline CDR1 and CDR2: LGHNA and YSLEER. The CDR3 consists of 14 residues. Trimming shortened V by 0 bases and J by 2 bases, and 7 bases separated the two germline ends. The CDR3 loop is CASSQDVLQETQYF. The CDR3 bases are TGCGCCAGCAGCCAAGATGTTTTACAAGAGACCCAGTACTTC.

In this sample, this clone turned up a few times. CDR3 loop: CASSSLGGSGNTIYF. The CDR3 bases are TGTGCCAGCAGTTCCCTCGGGGGCTCTGGAAACACCATATATTTT. J is TRBJ1-3 and V is TRBV6-5; D may be TRBD1 (5 bases). The length of the CDR3 is 15 residues. The V gene's germline CDR1 is MNHEY and CDR2 SVGAGI. Trimming took off 4 bases at V and 0 bases at J, with 10 bases between the two ends.

CDR3 in amino acids: CASSLAFAGGRETQYF. DNA for the CDR3: TGCGCCAGCAGCTTGGCCTTTGCGGGAGGTCGGGAGACCCAGTACTTC. V is TRBV5-1 and J is TRBJ2-5; 8 nucleotides agree with TRBD2. The CDR3 totals 16 residues. From germline, CDR1 is SGHRS and CDR2 YFSETQ. V shed 0 bases and J 5 bases; nucleotides not matched to a gene: 9.

The CDR3 bases are TGTGCCAGCAGCCCCGGGCCGCCGGGGGAGCAGTACTTC. As protein: CASSPGPPGEQYF. The rearrangement links TRBV5-6 to TRBJ2-7; possible D gene TRBD2, 5 bases. Germline loops: CDR1 SGHDT, CDR2 YYEEEE. V dropped 4 bases and J dropped 7 bases, with 15 bases sitting between them. CDR3 length: 13 residues.

This clone has only one observation. The genes are TRBV9 and TRBJ1-1, with 8 bases identical to TRBD1. This CDR3 has 14 amino acids. Trimming cost V 4 bases and J 4 bases; bases outside gene matches: 6. CDR1 and CDR2 from the germline V gene are SGDLS and YYNGEE. In DNA form, the CDR3 reads TGTGCCAGCAGCCCCAGGGGGCAGACCACTGAAGCTTTCTTT. It codes for CASSPRGQTTEAFF.

The CDR3 region is CASRPQGTSPGWEFF. The CDR3 DNA sequence: TGTGCCAGCAGGCCACAGGGGACCTCGCCGGGATGGGAATTCTTC. This chain connects TRBV25-1 to TRBJ2-1; the match to TRBD1 covers 7 bases. Germline CDR1 MGHDK, CDR2 SYGVNS. The V gene end was trimmed by 6 bases and the J gene end by 16 bases; junction bases not matched to a gene: 21. The length of the CDR3 is 15 residues. The full variable domain, with the rest looked up from reference TRBV25-1 and TRBJ2-1, is EADIYQTPRYLVIGTGKKITLECSQTMGHDKMYWYQQDPGMELHLIHYSYGVNSTEKGDLSSESTVSRIRTEHFPLTLESARPSHTSQYLCASRPQGTSPGWEFFGPGTRLTVL.